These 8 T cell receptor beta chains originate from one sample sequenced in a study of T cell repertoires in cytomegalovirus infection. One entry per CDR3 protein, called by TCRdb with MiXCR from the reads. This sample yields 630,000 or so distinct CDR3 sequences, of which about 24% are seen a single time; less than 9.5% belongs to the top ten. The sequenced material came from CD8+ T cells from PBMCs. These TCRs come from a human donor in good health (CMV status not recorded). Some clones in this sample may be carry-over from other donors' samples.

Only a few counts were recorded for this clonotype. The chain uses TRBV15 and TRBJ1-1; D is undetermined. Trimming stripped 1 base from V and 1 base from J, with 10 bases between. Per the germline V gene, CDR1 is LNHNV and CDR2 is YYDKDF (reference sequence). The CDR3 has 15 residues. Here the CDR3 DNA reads TGTGCCACCAGCAGAGCGGCCTGGAGGAACACTGAAGCTTTCTTT. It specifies CATSRAAWRNTEAFF.

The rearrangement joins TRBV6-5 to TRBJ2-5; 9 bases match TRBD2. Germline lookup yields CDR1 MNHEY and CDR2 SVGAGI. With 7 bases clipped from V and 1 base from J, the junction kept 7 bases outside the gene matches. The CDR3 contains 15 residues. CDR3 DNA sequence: TGTGCCAGCATCTTGACTAGCGGAGCCCAAGAGACCCAGTACTTC. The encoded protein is CASILTSGAQETQYF.

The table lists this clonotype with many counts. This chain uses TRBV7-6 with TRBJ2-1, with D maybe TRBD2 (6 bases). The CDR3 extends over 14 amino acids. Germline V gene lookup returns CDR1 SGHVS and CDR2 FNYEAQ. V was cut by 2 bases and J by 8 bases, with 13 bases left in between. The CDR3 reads CASSLTGEKDEQFF. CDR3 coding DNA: TGTGCCAGCAGCTTAACGGGGGAAAAGGATGAGCAGTTCTTC.

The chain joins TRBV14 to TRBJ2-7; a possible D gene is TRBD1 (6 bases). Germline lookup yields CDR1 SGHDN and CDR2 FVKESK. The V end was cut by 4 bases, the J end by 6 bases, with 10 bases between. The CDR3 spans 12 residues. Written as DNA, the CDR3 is TGTGCCAGCAGCCCCACAGGGCGCGAGCAGTACTTC. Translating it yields CASSPTGREQYF.

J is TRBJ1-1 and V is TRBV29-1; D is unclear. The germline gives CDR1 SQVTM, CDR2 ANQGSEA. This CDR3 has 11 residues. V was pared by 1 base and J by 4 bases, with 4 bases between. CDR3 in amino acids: CSVEASTEAFF. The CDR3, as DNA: TGCAGCGTTGAAGCGTCCACTGAAGCTTTCTTT. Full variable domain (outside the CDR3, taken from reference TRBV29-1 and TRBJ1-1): SAVISQKPSRDICQRGTSLTIQCQVDSQVTMMFWYRQQPGQSLTLIATANQGSEATYESGFVIDKFPISRPNLTFSTLTVSNMSPEDSSIYLCSVEASTEAFFGQGTRLTVV.

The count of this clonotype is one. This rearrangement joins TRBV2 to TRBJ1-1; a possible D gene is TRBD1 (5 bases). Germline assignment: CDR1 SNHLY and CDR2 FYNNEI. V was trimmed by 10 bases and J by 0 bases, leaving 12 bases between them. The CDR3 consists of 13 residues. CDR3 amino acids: CATPGTMNTEAFF. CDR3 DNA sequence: TGTGCCACCCCAGGGACCATGAACACTGAAGCTTTCTTT.

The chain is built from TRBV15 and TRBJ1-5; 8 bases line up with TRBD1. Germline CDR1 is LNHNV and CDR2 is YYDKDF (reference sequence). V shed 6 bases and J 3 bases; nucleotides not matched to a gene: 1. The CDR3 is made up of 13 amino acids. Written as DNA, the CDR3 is TGTGCCACCAGGGACAGGGACAATCAGCCCCAGCATTTT. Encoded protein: CATRDRDNQPQHF.

The CDR3 region has the DNA TGCGCCAGCAGGGGCGGGGGACTGAACACCGGGGAGCTGTTTTTT. It translates to CASRGGGLNTGELFF. The chain recombines TRBV4-3 with TRBJ2-2; TRBD2 matches 7 bases. CDR1 is LGHNA and CDR2 is YSLEER in the germline V gene. Germline trimming cut 6 bases from V and 1 base from J; bases unmatched to any gene: 5. This CDR3 contains 15 residues.